The T cell receptor (beta chain) under discussion was sequenced for a study of blood T cell repertoires in COVID-19. Study-level information: The samples span acute and convalescent COVID-19 from the United States, Italy and Spain.

Data came from immunoSEQ multiplex PCR; TCRdb stores just in-frame clones and leaves some out. Of 300,000 or so clones listed, more than 70% were seen once; the top ten hold around 6.6%. Sequenced material: peripheral blood. This receptor was obtained from a man aged 18 to 35 who had recovered from COVID-19.

Written as DNA, the CDR3 is TGTGCCAGCAGGTCCACAGGGGGCGGTTGCAATCAGCCCCAGCATTTT. It encodes CASRSTGGGCNQPQHF. The rearrangement links TRBV11-2 to TRBJ1-5, with TRBD1 matching over 9 bases. V trimming: 6 bases; J trimming: 2 bases; junction bases outside the gene matches: 8. The CDR3 is made up of 16 amino acids. CDR1 SGHAT and CDR2 FQNNGV come from the germline V gene.